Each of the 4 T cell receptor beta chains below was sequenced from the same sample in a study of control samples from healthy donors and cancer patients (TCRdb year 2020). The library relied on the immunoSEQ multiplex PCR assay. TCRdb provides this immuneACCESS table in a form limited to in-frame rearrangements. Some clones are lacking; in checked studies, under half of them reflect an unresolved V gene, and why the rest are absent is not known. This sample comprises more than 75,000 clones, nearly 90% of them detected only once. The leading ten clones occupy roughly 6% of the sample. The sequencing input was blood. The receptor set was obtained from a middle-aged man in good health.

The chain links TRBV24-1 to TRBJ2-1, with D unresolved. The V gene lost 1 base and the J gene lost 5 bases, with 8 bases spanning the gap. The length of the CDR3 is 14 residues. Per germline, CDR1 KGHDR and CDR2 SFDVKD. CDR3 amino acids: CATSDFSRHNEQFF. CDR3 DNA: TGTGCCACCAGTGATTTTAGCAGGCACAATGAGCAGTTCTTC.

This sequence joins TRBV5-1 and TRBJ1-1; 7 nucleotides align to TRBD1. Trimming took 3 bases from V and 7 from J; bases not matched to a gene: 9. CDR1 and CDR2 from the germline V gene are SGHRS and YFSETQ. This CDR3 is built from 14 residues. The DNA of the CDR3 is TGCGCCAGCAGCTCTCGACAGGGCGGCTATGAAGCTTTCTTT. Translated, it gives CASSSRQGGYEAFF. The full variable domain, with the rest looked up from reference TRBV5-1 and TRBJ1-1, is KAGVTQTPRYLIKTRGQQVTLSCSPISGHRSVSWYQQTPGQGLQFLFEYFSETQRNKGNFPGRFSGRQFSNSRSEMNVSTLELGDSALYLCASSSRQGGYEAFFGQGTRLTVV.

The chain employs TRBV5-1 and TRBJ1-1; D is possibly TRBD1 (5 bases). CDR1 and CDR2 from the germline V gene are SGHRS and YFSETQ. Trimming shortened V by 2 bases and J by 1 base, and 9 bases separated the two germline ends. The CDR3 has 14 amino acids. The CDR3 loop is CASSLAGQNTEAFF. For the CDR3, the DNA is TGCGCCAGCAGCTTAGCAGGACAGAACACTGAAGCTTTCTTT.

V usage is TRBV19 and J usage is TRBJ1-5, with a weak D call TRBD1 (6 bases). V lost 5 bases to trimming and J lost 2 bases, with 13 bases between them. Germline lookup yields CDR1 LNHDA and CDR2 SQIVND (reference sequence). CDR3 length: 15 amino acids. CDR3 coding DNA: TGTGCCAGTAGTTACCGCGGACAGCGCAATCAGCCCCAGCATTTT. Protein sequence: CASSYRGQRNQPQHF.